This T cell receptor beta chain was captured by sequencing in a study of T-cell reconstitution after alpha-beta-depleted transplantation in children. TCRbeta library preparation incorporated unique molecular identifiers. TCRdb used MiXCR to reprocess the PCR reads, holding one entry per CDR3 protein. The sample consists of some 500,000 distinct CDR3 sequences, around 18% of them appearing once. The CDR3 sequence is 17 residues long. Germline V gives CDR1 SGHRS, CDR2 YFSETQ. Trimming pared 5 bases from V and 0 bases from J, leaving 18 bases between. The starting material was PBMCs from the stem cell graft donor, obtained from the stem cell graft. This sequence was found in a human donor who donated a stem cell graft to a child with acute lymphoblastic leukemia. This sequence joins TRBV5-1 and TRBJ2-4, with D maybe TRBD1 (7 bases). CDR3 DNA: TGCGCCAGCAGGGAGGGCCTGACAGGGCTAGCCAAAAACATTCAGTACTTC. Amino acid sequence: CASREGLTGLAKNIQYF.